This entry lists 19 T cell receptor beta chains sequenced from one sample in a study of blood T cell repertoires in COVID-19 (dated by TCRdb to 2020 to 2021). Library creation used the immunoSEQ multiplex PCR assay. Sourced from immuneACCESS, this table was stored by TCRdb with only in-frame sequences that have V and J called. A share of the clones is absent; for the studies checked, an unresolved V gene accounts for under half, and the remainder has no known explanation. The sample profile shows fewer than 300,000 clones; approximately 88% of them were found once. About 1.2% of the sample belongs to the ten largest clones. The sequencing sample was made of PBMCs or T cells enriched from blood (not recorded which). All receptors come from a woman between 35 and 50 years old with acute COVID-19.

This CDR3 reads CASSQPLERQGHTEAFF. For the CDR3, the DNA is TGCGCCAGCAGCCAACCCCTTGAACGGCAGGGCCACACTGAAGCTTTCTTT. The chain couples TRBV4-1 to TRBJ1-1; D might be TRBD1 (5 bases). Germline V gene lookup returns CDR1 MGHRA and CDR2 YSYEKL. The CDR3 consists of 17 residues. V shed 2 bases and J shed 3 bases, with 19 bases lying between them.

This clone was counted once. This chain connects TRBV9 to TRBJ2-2, with D hard to call. This CDR3 is built from 15 residues. The V gene's germline CDR1 is SGDLS and CDR2 YYNGEE. Trimming took off 0 bases at V and 2 bases at J, with 8 bases between the two ends. CDR3 bases: TGTGCCAGCAGCGTAGGACTTCACAACACCGGGGAGCTGTTTTTT. It yields the protein CASSVGLHNTGELFF. Using reference TRBV9 and TRBJ2-2 for the parts outside the CDR3, the full variable domain is DSGVTQTPKHLITATGQRVTLRCSPRSGDLSVYWYQQSLDQGLQFLIQYYNGEERAKGNILERFSAQQFPDLHSELNLSSLELGDSALYFCASSVGLHNTGELFFGEGSRLTVL.

CDR3 sequence: CASSLWRRGAFF. CDR3 nucleotides: TGTGCCAGCAGTTTATGGCGCAGGGGAGCTTTCTTT. This chain connects TRBV28 to TRBJ1-1, with TRBD1 as a possible D gene (6 bases). The CDR3 runs 12 residues. Trimming took off 0 bases at V and 10 bases at J, with 9 bases between the two ends. CDR1 is MDHEN and CDR2 is SYDVKM in the germline V gene.

The V call is TRBV28, the J call TRBJ1-5; D is undetermined. The length of the CDR3 is 14 residues. Germline assignment: CDR1 MDHEN and CDR2 SYDVKM. The V end lost 6 bases, the J end lost 0 bases, and 9 bases lay between the germline ends. CDR3 bases: TGTGCCAGCAGCCCTATCTATAGCAATCAGCCCCAGCATTTT. As protein: CASSPIYSNQPQHF.

The rearrangement joins TRBV19 to TRBJ2-3; 14 positions agree with TRBD2. The CDR3 has 17 amino acids. Losses at the gene ends were 9 bases for V and 1 base for J; bases not matched to a gene: 9. Germline CDR1 and CDR2: LNHDA and SQIVND (reference sequence). CDR3 coding DNA: TGTGCCAGCACGGGACTAGCGGGAGTTTCGGGCACAGATACGCAGTATTTT. Protein product: CASTGLAGVSGTDTQYF.

The genes are TRBV6-2 or TRBV6-3 and TRBJ1-2; a possible D gene is TRBD1 (5 bases). The CDR3 covers 12 residues. V lost 5 bases to trimming and J lost 10 bases, with 14 bases between them. The V gene's germline CDR1 is MNHEY and CDR2 SVGEGT. This CDR3 reads CASSPQDFVYTF. CDR3 sequence (DNA): TGTGCCAGCAGTCCACAGGATTTTGTCTACACCTTC.

V is TRBV6-4 and J is TRBJ1-2; D is unresolved. The CDR3 length is 12 residues. The V end lost 0 bases, the J end lost 9 bases, and 8 bases lay between the germline ends. CDR1 MRHNA and CDR2 SNTAGT come from the germline V gene. The CDR3 loop is CASSDSGLSYTF. The CDR3 region has the DNA TGTGCCAGCAGTGACTCTGGGCTGAGCTACACCTTC.

J is TRBJ1-1 and V is TRBV10-3; D is uncertain. V was shortened by 2 bases and J by 8 bases, with 15 bases between the two germline ends. Germline assignment: CDR1 ENHRY and CDR2 SYGVKD. This CDR3 is 14 amino acids long. CDR3 loop: CAISETGEGLEAFF. As DNA, the CDR3 is TGTGCCATCAGTGAGACCGGGGAAGGCCTCGAAGCTTTCTTT.

This clone was observed once. The CDR3 DNA reads TGTGCCAGCAGCTCACAGGGGGCTAGAGAGACCCAGTACTTC. Translating gives CASSSQGARETQYF. The chain uses TRBV5-4 and TRBJ2-5, with 9 nucleotides matching TRBD1. The germline CDR1 and CDR2 sequences are SGHNT and YYREEE (reference sequence). J was trimmed by 4 bases and V by 3 bases; bases with no gene match: 4. The CDR3 runs to 14 residues.

This rearrangement joins TRBV27 to TRBJ2-7; 7 nucleotides line up with TRBD1. The V and J ends lost 8 bases and 3 bases, in that order; junction bases with no gene match: 19. This CDR3 comprises 17 residues. CDR1 and CDR2 from the germline V gene are MNHEY and SMNVEV (reference sequence). CDR3 in DNA: TGTGCCAGCCCCCGGCGGTTGACAGGGTGCAACTACTACGAGCAGTACGTC. Encoded protein: CASPRRLTGCNYYEQYV.

The CDR3 region has the DNA TGTGCCAGCACCCCCGTTAACGGGAAGACCTACGAGCAGTACTTC. Amino acid sequence: CASTPVNGKTYEQYF. V and J are TRBV5-6 and TRBJ2-7, with D possibly TRBD2 on 5 matching bases. Germline CDR1 and CDR2: SGHDT and YYEEEE. The CDR3 has 15 residues. The germline V and J ends were trimmed by 6 bases and 2 bases, with 18 bases remaining between them.

This rearrangement joins TRBV5-1 to TRBJ1-1; maybe TRBD1 (5 bases). CDR1 is SGHRS and CDR2 is YFSETQ in the germline V gene. The CDR3 runs 15 residues. V was cut by 3 bases and J by 1 base, with 13 bases left in between. CDR3 loop: CASSSLGVTNTEAFF. The CDR3 region has the DNA TGCGCCAGCAGCTCATTAGGGGTTACGAACACTGAAGCTTTCTTT.

The chain carries TRBV12-3 or TRBV12-4 and TRBJ1-1; perhaps TRBD1 as D (6 bases). The CDR3 contains 13 residues. V lost 5 bases, J lost 6 bases, and 13 bases lay in between. As DNA, the CDR3 is TGTGCCAGCAGTGTGACAGGTTCAGCTGAAGCTTTCTTT. Encoded protein: CASSVTGSAEAFF.

The chain is built from TRBV16 and TRBJ1-2; TRBD1 matches at 9 bases. In germline, CDR1 is KGHSY, CDR2 FQNENV. The CDR3 sequence is 15 residues long. V shed 1 base, J shed 6 bases, and the junction held 6 bases outside the gene matches. CDR3: CASSQLTGGVNGYTF. The DNA for the CDR3 is TGTGCCAGCAGCCAATTAACAGGGGGCGTAAATGGCTACACCTTC.

This clone was observed a single time. The gene calls are TRBV11-2 and TRBJ2-2; 10 bases are shared with TRBD2. Per germline, CDR1 SGHAT and CDR2 FQNNGV. V was pared by 5 bases and J by 6 bases, with 12 bases of the junction left unmatched. The CDR3 extends over 17 amino acids. CDR3 DNA sequence: TGTGCCAGCAGCGACGCCCACACTAGCGGGATATCCGGGGAGCTGTTTTTT. This gives the protein CASSDAHTSGISGELFF.

The chain couples TRBV5-1 to TRBJ1-3; D unclear. In germline, CDR1 is SGHRS, CDR2 YFSETQ. There are 14 residues in the CDR3. Trimming removed 5 bases from V and 0 bases from J, with 9 bases in between. CDR3 nucleotide sequence: TGCGCCAGCAGAGGCACTAGCTCTGGAAACACCATATATTTT. It codes for CASRGTSSGNTIYF. Together with reference TRBV5-1 and TRBJ1-3, the CDR3 gives the full variable domain: KAGVTQTPRYLIKTRGQQVTLSCSPISGHRSVSWYQQTPGQGLQFLFEYFSETQRNKGNFPGRFSGRQFSNSRSEMNVSTLELGDSALYLCASRGTSSGNTIYFGEGSWLTVV.

The genes are TRBV10-2 and TRBJ1-2; no firm D call. Germline CDR1 reads WSHSY; CDR2 reads SAAADI. CDR3 length: 16 residues. Between the trimmed V and J ends, which lost 3 bases and 3 bases, there was a span of 17 bases. This chain's CDR3 is CASSEVWRERDYGYTF. CDR3 in DNA: TGCGCCAGCAGTGAAGTTTGGCGGGAGCGGGACTATGGCTACACCTTC.

This clone was found once. This chain uses TRBV7-2 with TRBJ2-3; 11 nucleotides align to TRBD2. The CDR3 is 17 amino acids. The V gene end was trimmed by 5 bases and the J gene end by 0 bases; junction bases not matched to a gene: 7. Germline loops: CDR1 SGHTA, CDR2 FQGNSA. CDR3 in DNA: TGTGCCAGCAGCGCCGCAGGGACTAGCGGAAGCACAGATACGCAGTATTTT. Its translation is CASSAAGTSGSTDTQYF.

The gene calls are TRBV16 and TRBJ2-2; 8 positions match TRBD1. The V and J ends lost 1 base and 6 bases, in that order; junction bases with no gene match: 4. This CDR3 spans 15 amino acids. Germline CDR1 is KGHSY and CDR2 is FQNENV. The CDR3 loop is CASSQFQQGAGELFF. The DNA of the CDR3 is TGTGCCAGCAGCCAATTCCAACAGGGGGCCGGGGAGCTGTTTTTT.